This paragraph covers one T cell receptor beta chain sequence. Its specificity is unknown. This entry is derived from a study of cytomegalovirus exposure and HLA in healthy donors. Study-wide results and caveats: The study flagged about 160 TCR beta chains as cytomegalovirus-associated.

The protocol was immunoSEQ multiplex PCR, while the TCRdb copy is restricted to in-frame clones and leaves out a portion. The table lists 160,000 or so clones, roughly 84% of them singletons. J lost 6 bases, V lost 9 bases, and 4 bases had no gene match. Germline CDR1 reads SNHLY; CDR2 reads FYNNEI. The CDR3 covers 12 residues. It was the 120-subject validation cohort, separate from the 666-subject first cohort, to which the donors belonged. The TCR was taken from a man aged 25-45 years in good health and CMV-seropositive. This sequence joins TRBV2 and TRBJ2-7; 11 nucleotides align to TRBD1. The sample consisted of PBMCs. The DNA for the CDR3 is TGTGCCAGGCGAGGGACAGGGGGCGAGCAGTACTTC. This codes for CARRGTGGEQYF.